The rows below give T cell receptor beta chains drawn from one sample of a study of blood T cell repertoires in COVID-19. Measured with immunoSEQ multiplex PCR; TCRdb has only the in-frame clones, and not every one. The table shows 60,000 to 75,000 clones, with around three quarters occurring only once. Sample: peripheral blood. The receptors here all came from a man between 60 and 70 years old with active or convalescent COVID-19. CDR3s leave out the opening cysteine and the closing phenylalanine or tryptophan. Fields, in order: CDR3 protein, V gene, CDR3 length, J gene, clone size, D gene. The D gene is left open where the match is weak. Size is omitted from some rows. Given values are once, few, many or a class for expanded clones.

CDR3 protein: ASSILAATGELF
V gene: TRBV19
CDR3 length: 12
J gene: TRBJ2-2
clone size: NA
D gene: NA

CDR3 protein: ASSLTLAGPDNEQF
V gene: TRBV7-3
CDR3 length: 14
J gene: TRBJ2-1
clone size: NA
D gene: NA

CDR3 protein: ASSLVSGGNYGYT
V gene: TRBV7-2
CDR3 length: 13
J gene: TRBJ1-2
clone size: NA
D gene: NA

CDR3 protein: ASSLTTSGTQY
V gene: TRBV7-3
CDR3 length: 11
J gene: TRBJ2-3
clone size: NA
D gene: NA

CDR3 protein: ASSLELYSGGATDTQY
V gene: TRBV28
CDR3 length: 16
J gene: TRBJ2-3
clone size: NA
D gene: TRBD2

CDR3 protein: ASSEAGDEQF
V gene: TRBV6-1
CDR3 length: 10
J gene: TRBJ2-1
clone size: NA
D gene: NA

CDR3 protein: SVERGASGELF
V gene: TRBV29-1
CDR3 length: 11
J gene: TRBJ2-2
clone size: NA
D gene: NA

CDR3 protein: ASSYDMGGYEQY
V gene: TRBV7-3
CDR3 length: 12
J gene: TRBJ2-7
clone size: few
D gene: NA

CDR3 protein: ASSQEWADYT
V gene: TRBV3-1/TRBV3-2
CDR3 length: 10
J gene: TRBJ1-2
clone size: NA
D gene: NA

CDR3 protein: ASSGGQGYNSPLH
V gene: TRBV2
CDR3 length: 13
J gene: TRBJ1-6
clone size: once
D gene: TRBD1

CDR3 protein: ASSSLGQGNQPQH
V gene: TRBV28
CDR3 length: 13
J gene: TRBJ1-5
clone size: few
D gene: TRBD1

CDR3 protein: ASSWSWDTAEAF
V gene: TRBV5-5
CDR3 length: 12
J gene: TRBJ1-1
clone size: NA
D gene: NA

CDR3 protein: ASSRDRDEKLF
V gene: TRBV19
CDR3 length: 11
J gene: TRBJ1-4
clone size: few
D gene: TRBD1

CDR3 protein: SASLVGGRYGYT
V gene: TRBV20-1
CDR3 length: 12
J gene: TRBJ1-2
clone size: NA
D gene: NA

CDR3 protein: ASSLEGDDSYEQY
V gene: TRBV5-6
CDR3 length: 13
J gene: TRBJ2-7
clone size: few
D gene: NA

CDR3 protein: ASSPGTGGAEAF
V gene: TRBV18
CDR3 length: 12
J gene: TRBJ1-1
clone size: NA
D gene: TRBD1

CDR3 protein: ASSVAQGNTEAF
V gene: TRBV9
CDR3 length: 12
J gene: TRBJ1-1
clone size: NA
D gene: NA

CDR3 protein: ASRHTSGGAGDTQY
V gene: TRBV6-6
CDR3 length: 14
J gene: TRBJ2-3
clone size: once
D gene: TRBD2

CDR3 protein: ASSQGQVNYGYT
V gene: TRBV5-1
CDR3 length: 12
J gene: TRBJ1-2
clone size: NA
D gene: TRBD1

CDR3 protein: ASCEDRAYEQY
V gene: TRBV5-4
CDR3 length: 11
J gene: TRBJ2-7
clone size: NA
D gene: TRBD1

CDR3 protein: ASSFGRAWDTEAF
V gene: TRBV19
CDR3 length: 13
J gene: TRBJ1-1
clone size: few
D gene: NA

CDR3 protein: ASSQDKGRNIQY
V gene: TRBV4-2
CDR3 length: 12
J gene: TRBJ2-4
clone size: NA
D gene: NA

CDR3 protein: ASSFGGGRETQY
V gene: TRBV19
CDR3 length: 12
J gene: TRBJ2-5
clone size: NA
D gene: TRBD2

CDR3 protein: ASSHDYYNSPLH
V gene: TRBV4-1
CDR3 length: 12
J gene: TRBJ1-6
clone size: NA
D gene: NA

CDR3 protein: ASSQLLAGGLTDTQY
V gene: TRBV4-2
CDR3 length: 15
J gene: TRBJ2-3
clone size: NA
D gene: TRBD2

CDR3 protein: ASSELTGQGLETQY
V gene: TRBV9
CDR3 length: 14
J gene: TRBJ2-5
clone size: few
D gene: TRBD1

CDR3 protein: ASSVVSRGNTEAF
V gene: TRBV9
CDR3 length: 13
J gene: TRBJ1-1
clone size: NA
D gene: NA

CDR3 protein: ASSQTRTGGADTQY
V gene: TRBV3-1/TRBV3-2
CDR3 length: 14
J gene: TRBJ2-3
clone size: few
D gene: TRBD1

CDR3 protein: SVRTGTYNEQF
V gene: TRBV29-1
CDR3 length: 11
J gene: TRBJ2-1
clone size: NA
D gene: TRBD1

CDR3 protein: ASSQDGGVGQY
V gene: TRBV3-1/TRBV3-2
CDR3 length: 11
J gene: TRBJ2-7
clone size: medium-sized
D gene: NA

CDR3 protein: AWGSWGQGVNSPLH
V gene: TRBV30
CDR3 length: 14
J gene: TRBJ1-6
clone size: NA
D gene: TRBD1

CDR3 protein: ASSLVTGPYEQY
V gene: TRBV7-8
CDR3 length: 12
J gene: TRBJ2-7
clone size: NA
D gene: NA

CDR3 protein: ASSTGFTDTQY
V gene: TRBV19
CDR3 length: 11
J gene: TRBJ2-3
clone size: NA
D gene: NA

CDR3 protein: ASSLDGAQMNTEAF
V gene: TRBV5-4
CDR3 length: 14
J gene: TRBJ1-1
clone size: NA
D gene: NA

CDR3 protein: ASQDRRTNEKLF
V gene: TRBV19
CDR3 length: 12
J gene: TRBJ1-4
clone size: NA
D gene: TRBD1

CDR3 protein: ASSLDGTGSSEAF
V gene: TRBV5-1
CDR3 length: 13
J gene: TRBJ1-1
clone size: NA
D gene: TRBD1

CDR3 protein: ASSLASDRALNTGELF
V gene: TRBV5-1
CDR3 length: 16
J gene: TRBJ2-2
clone size: NA
D gene: TRBD1

CDR3 protein: ASSPSLWGVNTEAF
V gene: TRBV18
CDR3 length: 14
J gene: TRBJ1-1
clone size: NA
D gene: NA

CDR3 protein: ASSKGPDRGAV
V gene: TRBV21-1
CDR3 length: 11
J gene: TRBJ2-2
clone size: NA
D gene: NA

CDR3 protein: ASSLLTSGGADTQY
V gene: TRBV27
CDR3 length: 14
J gene: TRBJ2-3
clone size: NA
D gene: TRBD2

CDR3 protein: ASSPTVMNTEAF
V gene: TRBV18
CDR3 length: 12
J gene: TRBJ1-1
clone size: NA
D gene: NA

CDR3 protein: ASSPRPTGETQY
V gene: TRBV7-3
CDR3 length: 12
J gene: TRBJ2-5
clone size: NA
D gene: NA

CDR3 protein: ASSPGLAGILAGELF
V gene: TRBV13
CDR3 length: 15
J gene: TRBJ2-2
clone size: NA
D gene: TRBD2

CDR3 protein: ASSLQYNEQF
V gene: TRBV3-1/TRBV3-2
CDR3 length: 10
J gene: TRBJ2-1
clone size: once
D gene: NA

CDR3 protein: ASKGGQGRTDTQY
V gene: TRBV2
CDR3 length: 13
J gene: TRBJ2-3
clone size: many
D gene: TRBD1

CDR3 protein: ASSLATGSSNQPQH
V gene: TRBV5-5
CDR3 length: 14
J gene: TRBJ1-5
clone size: few
D gene: TRBD1

CDR3 protein: ASSLTGATNEKLF
V gene: TRBV5-1
CDR3 length: 13
J gene: TRBJ1-4
clone size: NA
D gene: TRBD1

CDR3 protein: ASSPQVAGGFTGELF
V gene: TRBV18
CDR3 length: 15
J gene: TRBJ2-2
clone size: NA
D gene: TRBD2

CDR3 protein: ASSPDSNVYEQY
V gene: TRBV28
CDR3 length: 12
J gene: TRBJ2-7
clone size: NA
D gene: NA

CDR3 protein: ASSTGTGDNQPQH
V gene: TRBV5-8
CDR3 length: 13
J gene: TRBJ1-5
clone size: few
D gene: TRBD1

CDR3 protein: ASSSPGTPGREQY
V gene: TRBV5-6
CDR3 length: 13
J gene: TRBJ2-7
clone size: NA
D gene: NA

CDR3 protein: ASSPEGLIKGLHEQY
V gene: TRBV4-3
CDR3 length: 15
J gene: TRBJ2-7
clone size: NA
D gene: NA

CDR3 protein: ASSQPLARSSYEQY
V gene: TRBV4-2
CDR3 length: 14
J gene: TRBJ2-7
clone size: few
D gene: TRBD2

CDR3 protein: ASRKIQGANTIY
V gene: TRBV28
CDR3 length: 12
J gene: TRBJ1-3
clone size: NA
D gene: TRBD1